The TCR beta chain under discussion was sequenced for a study of blood T cell repertoires in COVID-19 (dated by TCRdb to 2018 to 2020). With respect to the entire study: The collaborator samples originated in the United States, Italy and Spain and spanned the acute and convalescent phases of COVID-19. The material from the prospective study consisted of cDNA or gDNA derived from T cells, B-cell-depleted T cells, or PBMCs. Deeply sampled blood TCRbeta repertoires from subjects exposed to, actively infected with, or recovered from COVID-19 were included in the dataset. A freely available public database, intended as a resource for researchers studying the immune response to SARS-CoV-2, is where the repertoires were released. Samples were obtained from the ongoing ImmuneRACE study (first 160 participants) and from about 1,300 subjects provided by 6 global collaborators. Sample metadata almost always included a de-identified subject ID, COVID-19 status, age in years and sex. Where available, HLA class I and class II types were taken from metadata supplied by the sample provider and were not determined by assay-based typing.

Collaborating institutions collected whole blood in K2EDTA tubes following their own protocols. Collaborator samples were shipped for TCRbeta analysis as frozen whole blood, isolated PBMCs, or DNA extracted from either sample type. This clone showed up just a few times. What antigen it recognizes has not been identified. Per-base quality was not reported, and no clone a single base away is much larger than it. The germline V gene (reference sequence) specifies LNHDA as CDR1 and SQIVND as CDR2. There are 14 amino acids in the CDR3, from cysteine to phenylalanine inclusive. The retained sequence is limited to the CDR3, 42 bases, with the frame set at the first base. From V the trimming removes 5 bases and from J it removes 6 bases, while the gene matches leave 4 bases of the junction unaccounted for. Overall results and qualifications from the work: The amount of clinical and demographic metadata varied by source and participant and was provided uncurated.

TCRbeta CDR3 regions were amplified from genomic DNA by means of the immunoSEQ Assay, a bias-controlled multiplex PCR. In the paper's pipeline: The number of nucleated cells in each sample was estimated by amplification of reference gene primers within the assay. Sequence reads were collapsed and filtered to measure the absolute abundance of every unique TCRbeta CDR3 rearrangement. For each sample, productive Simpson clonality was calculated as the square root of Simpson's diversity index over productive rearrangements. The source is immuneACCESS, and TCRdb retained only in-frame sequences with V and J called. Part of the clones is not carried over; for the studies checked, unresolved V genes explain less than half of this, and the remainder is unexplained. V, J and clone size are those of that table, while D and trimming were read from the DNA. This sample comprises some 200,000 clones, approximately 84% of them detected only once. The ten largest clonotypes hold 3.5% to 4.5% of the sample.

The chain is made from TRBV19 and TRBJ1-1; TRBD1 aligns with 12 central bases. The TCR originated in a man aged 50 or older with acute or convalescent COVID-19. Sequenced sample: peripheral blood. The sequenced DNA: TGTGCCAGTAGTTCGGGACAGGGGGCAGCTGAAGCTTTCTTT. Translated, it reads CASSSGQGAAEAFF.